The subject of this entry is one TCR beta chain. Its antigen remains unknown. The sample originates from a study of quantifying T cell responses using KT2 cells. Study details: Reverse transcription used primers in the TCR alpha and beta constant regions. The T4 ligation step was estimated to exceed 10% efficiency under optimum conditions. The study, taken as a whole, reports: The number of KT2 alpha and beta sequences was a linear function of input KT2 cells. Even the lowest spike-in, about one KT2 cell per 100,000 PBMC, yielded detectable KT2 sequences.

An oligo carrying a UMI was ligated to the cDNA 3' end. First-round PCR used three to five cycles and beta primers RC1.1 and RC1.2 covering TRBC1 and TRBC2. TCRdb re-analysed the UMI-ligation and nested PCR reads in MiXCR, keeping a single row per CDR3 protein. The sample records tens of thousands of distinct CDR3 sequences, about 7.3% being singletons. The sample is PBMC spiked with counted cells of clone KT2. This CDR3 contains 15 residues. Germline V gene sequence: CDR1 SGHNT, CDR2 YENEEA. V lost 5 bases, J lost 2 bases, and 5 bases stayed unmatched. The V and J genes are TRBV11-3 and TRBJ2-7; 11 nucleotides line up with TRBD2. Input material: PBMCs spiked with cells of the T cell clone KT2. The TCR originated in a human donor. CDR3 sequence reads: CASSPGLAATYEQYF. In nucleotides, the CDR3 is TGTGCCAGCAGCCCGGGACTAGCGGCGACCTACGAGCAGTACTTC.